The clone carrying this T cell receptor (beta chain) appeared many times. Its antigen is undetermined. The data originate from a study of T cell repertoires in cytomegalovirus infection. General observations from the study: There were HLA-C-restricted CMV-specific TCR beta clonotypes dominating the ex vivo response.

V trimming: 4 bases; J trimming: 5 bases; junction bases outside the gene matches: 7. This CDR3 region has 17 residues. CDR1 and CDR2 from the germline V gene are SGHVS and FQNEAQ. TCRdb redid the calling of the reads with MiXCR, one entry per CDR3 protein. The sample records 300,000 or so distinct CDR3 sequences, around 10% being singletons. This clonotype was obtained from a human donor in good health (CMV status not recorded). Some clones in this sample may be carry-over from other donors' samples. This sequence joins TRBV7-8 and TRBJ2-5, with 16 bases that match TRBD2. The sequencing sample was made of PBMCs. The CDR3 reads CASSSGLAGGHRETQYF. As DNA, the CDR3 is TGTGCCAGCAGCTCGGGACTAGCGGGGGGGCATAGGGAGACCCAGTACTTC. The full variable domain, with the rest looked up from reference TRBV7-8 and TRBJ2-5, is GAGVSQSPRYKVAKRGQDVALRCDPISGHVSLFWYQQALGQGPEFLTYFQNEAQLDKSGLPSDRFFAERPEGSVSTLKIQRTQQEDSAVYLCASSSGLAGGHRETQYFGPGTRLLVL.